This T cell receptor (beta chain) was recorded in a study of tumor-infiltrating lymphocytes in primary liver carcinoma. From around 0.5 ug of total RNA, TCR beta-specific cDNA was reverse-transcribed using a constant-region primer. Three nested multiplex PCR rounds, a slightly modified ARM-PCR, produced the libraries for TCR beta. With TRBV1-TRBV30 forward primers and a C-beta reverse primer, the first two PCR rounds were run for approximately 10 cycles each. TCRdb processed the multiplex PCR reads anew with MiXCR; each CDR3 protein has one entry. The sample yields 180,000 or so distinct CDR3 sequences, about 60% seen once. Blood RNA originated from unsorted whole blood, with germline DNA additionally extracted. The study enrolled treatment-naive patients with chronic HBV infection. The V gene lost 4 bases and the J gene lost 5 bases, with 15 bases spanning the gap. In germline, CDR1 is PRHDT, CDR2 FYEKMQ (reference sequence). The CDR3 extends over 15 amino acids.

Study outcomes and limitations: Tumors reached a significantly greater top-250-clone fraction than blood did (p = 0.039). Because of bulk unsorted sampling, CD4+ and CD8+ repertoires were not subjected to comparison.

In this sample, this clonotype turned up once. The antigen remains undetermined. A read error may explain this, as a much larger clone is one base away. The sequence came from a man aged 40-55 years with primary liver carcinoma and hepatitis B virus infection. The chain is built from TRBV13 and TRBJ2-1, with D perhaps matching TRBD2 (5 bases). Sequencing was done on a sample of peripheral blood. In DNA form, the CDR3 reads TGTGCCAGCAGCTCGACGGGGAACTTCAACAATGAGCAGTTCTTC. The encoded protein is CASSSTGNFNNEQFF.